This T cell receptor beta chain is drawn from a study of T cells after yellow fever vaccination. Germline CDR1 and CDR2: KGHDR and SFDVKD. The CDR3 contains 14 residues. V was clipped by 5 bases and J by 2 bases, with 10 bases between them. This clonotype showed up many times. Synthesis of TCR cDNA relied on 5'RACE template switching, which attached a universal primer site and UMIs. From the 5' RACE reads, TCRdb called clonotypes with MiXCR, one entry per CDR3 protein. The repertoire holds 300,000 to 400,000 distinct CDR3 sequences, with about 6% as singletons. The source was PBMCs, collected 5 days after the yellow fever booster vaccination. J is TRBJ2-3 and V is TRBV24-1; D gene ambiguous. This sequence originates from a young man who received the YFV17D yellow fever vaccine. Written as DNA, the CDR3 is TGTGCCACCAGTGTGGTAGACGCCACAGATACGCAGTATTTT. It codes for CATSVVDATDTQYF.